This paragraph covers one T cell receptor beta chain sequence. Data came from immunoSEQ multiplex PCR; TCRdb stores just in-frame clones and leaves some out. The sample includes around 90,000 clones, about 85% of them seen just once. These data are taken from a study of control samples from healthy donors and cancer patients. This CDR3 has 15 amino acids. Germline V lookup: CDR1 MDHEN, CDR2 SYDVKM. Trimming took off 2 bases at V and 8 bases at J, with 16 bases between the two ends. The TCR sequence derives from a man aged 25 to 45 in good health. Sequencing was performed on blood. The chain employs TRBV28 and TRBJ1-5, with D tentatively TRBD1 (6 bases). Here the CDR3 DNA reads TGTGCCAGCAGTTTACCCCTCGGGGGCCTAGAGCCCCAGCATTTT. It codes for CASSLPLGGLEPQHF.